This section outlines one TCR beta chain sequence together with its context. The data originate from a study of beta chain features in type 1 diabetes. Each donor gave one heparinised blood draw averaging about 100 mL. Cells sorted by CD45RO/CCR7/CD25/CD127/CD95/CD27 comprised CD4+ naive, central memory, regulatory and stem cell-like memory cells. Reverse transcription of all isolated RNA meant that expressed TCRB transcripts were sequenced. Clones were read by immunoSEQ multiplex PCR, and TCRdb kept only the in-frame ones, dropping some. This table has approximately 110,000 clones, 30% to 50% appearing once. The CDR3 extends over 17 amino acids. CDR1 and CDR2 (germline): LGHNT, FRNRAP. The V end lost 2 bases, the J end lost 6 bases, and 22 bases lay between the germline ends.

The receptor was isolated from a woman younger than 35 in good health. This rearrangement joins TRBV12-5 to TRBJ1-2, with D perhaps TRBD1 (6 bases). Sequenced sample: stem cell memory CD4+ T cells from blood. The CDR3 region has the DNA TGTGCTAGTGGTTTGAACCTTGGCAGGGGCTGGGCGAATGGCTACACCTTC. This translates into CASGLNLGRGWANGYTF.